In this sample, the clone carrying this T cell receptor (beta chain) turned up many times. Its antigen is not known. The CDR3 totals 19 residues. V was shortened by 3 bases and J by 4 bases, with 22 bases between the two germline ends. Germline V gene sequence: CDR1 KGHSH, CDR2 LQKENI. The making of cDNA relied on 5'RACE with 10-nucleotide random UMIs. TCRdb used MiXCR to reprocess the 5' RACE reads, holding one entry per CDR3 protein. The data hold approximately 80,000 distinct CDR3 sequences, with approximately 4.3% observed a single time. The data originate from a study of neurological immune-mediated disorders. Study-wide points: HTLV-1-associated myelopathy ranked highest for TCR clonal expansion and multiple sclerosis lowest, beneath healthy controls.

As to time point: longitudinal time-point 3. Sequenced input: PBMCs. The chain recombines TRBV18 with TRBJ1-6, with D possibly being TRBD1 (5 bases). This TCR was sampled from a woman aged 60-70 years with multiple sclerosis. The CDR3 loop is CASSPLPGRTKGYNSPLHF. The CDR3 DNA sequence: TGTGCCAGCTCACCGCTTCCGGGACGGACGAAGGGATATAATTCACCCCTCCACTTT.